The clone carrying this T cell receptor (beta chain) has at least ten counts. Its antigen is currently unknown. The data originate from a study of regulatory T cells in long-lasting Graves disease. Study-wide background: Graves' patients with a new diagnosis had received antithyroid drugs under 3 months. Overall study results and limits: Persistent cases of Graves' showed reduced TCR diversity relative to newly diagnosed patients.

The CDR3 is made up of 15 amino acids. Per germline, CDR1 SGHRS and CDR2 YFSETQ. V was pared by 3 bases and J by 3 bases, with 2 bases of the junction left unmatched. Time point meaning: newly diagnosed GD, antithyroid drugs for less than 3 months. PBMC RNA served as the TCR library source. TCR beta libraries were built with iRepertoire HTBI primers and Arm-PCR of CDR3 regions. MiXCR, applied by TCRdb to the multiplex PCR reads, yields one record per CDR3 protein. The sample carries fewer than 350,000 distinct CDR3 sequences, more than 15% recorded once. Material: peripheral blood mononuclear cells (PBMCs), obtained at new diagnosis, from a patient treated with antithyroid drugs. This TCR derives from a female donor with Graves disease. The chain employs TRBV5-1 and TRBJ2-1; 11 bases are a match to TRBD1. Written as DNA, the CDR3 is TGCGCCAGCAGCTCCGGGACAGGGGGCTACAATGAGCAGTTCTTC. It translates to CASSSGTGGYNEQFF.